One sample yielded the 15 T cell receptor beta chains listed below, sequenced in a study of blood T cell repertoires in COVID-19. The repertoire was sequenced with immunoSEQ multiplex PCR; TCRdb's copy has only in-frame clones and lacks some. The data hold 250,000 to 300,000 clones, with roughly 90% observed a single time. The specimen was peripheral blood. These receptors were obtained from a woman in her twenties or thirties with COVID-19, enrolled during active disease.

The chain links TRBV6-5 to TRBJ1-6, with D uncertain. The germline V gene encodes CDR1 MNHEY and CDR2 SVGAGI. Trimming took 2 bases from V and 5 from J, leaving 10 bases between them. The CDR3 runs 15 residues. CDR3 residues: CASSYAFSHNSPLHF. CDR3 sequence (DNA): TGTGCCAGCAGTTACGCGTTTTCCCATAATTCACCCCTCCACTTT.

The chain couples TRBV10-1 to TRBJ2-7, with TRBD2 as a possible D gene (5 bases). Germline V gene sequence: CDR1 WNHNN, CDR2 SYGVQD (reference sequence). Between the trimmed V and J ends, which lost 7 bases and 3 bases, there was a span of 13 bases. The CDR3 spans 13 residues. CDR3 protein: CASNRGLGYEQYF. The CDR3 DNA reads TGCGCCAGCAATAGAGGACTGGGCTACGAGCAGTACTTC.

This chain joins TRBV5-1 and TRBJ1-4, with no clear D. V was shortened by 7 bases and J by 0 bases, with 7 bases between the two germline ends. The CDR3 runs to 13 residues. The germline V gene has CDR1 SGHRS and CDR2 YFSETQ. The CDR3 DNA sequence: TGCGCCAGCGCAGGATCAACTAATGAAAAACTGTTTTTT. The encoded protein is CASAGSTNEKLFF.

The rearrangement uses TRBV7-2 and TRBJ1-2; no reliable D call. Per the germline V gene, CDR1 is SGHTA and CDR2 is FQGNSA. The V gene lost 3 bases and the J gene lost 2 bases, with 7 bases spanning the gap. This CDR3 is 13 amino acids long. CDR3 residues: CASSLATNYGYTF. CDR3 nucleotide sequence: TGTGCCAGCAGCTTGGCGACAAACTATGGCTACACCTTC.

V gene TRBV5-6 combines with J gene TRBJ1-5; no clear D gene. The CDR3 extends over 14 amino acids. Germline CDR1 reads SGHDT; CDR2 reads YYEEEE. Trimming pared 5 bases from V and 6 bases from J, leaving 15 bases between. CDR3 in DNA: TGTGCCAGCAGACCTCATCTCTCAGGTCAGCCCCAGCATTTT. Protein product: CASRPHLSGQPQHF.

The V call is TRBV5-1, the J call TRBJ2-5; 8 nucleotides align to TRBD1. Unmatched junction bases numbered 5, after V lost 4 bases and J lost 3 bases. The CDR3 covers 14 residues. Germline CDR1 and CDR2: SGHRS and YFSETQ. The CDR3 DNA follows: TGCGCCAGCAGCCGACAGGGGCACGAAGAGACCCAGTACTTC. Translated: CASSRQGHEETQYF.

The chain recombines TRBV5-5 with TRBJ2-7; D is undetermined. V lost 5 bases, J lost 3 bases, and 6 bases lay in between. CDR1 SGHKS and CDR2 YYEKEE come from the germline V gene (reference sequence). This CDR3 region has 11 residues. The CDR3 spells CASRELYEQYF. The CDR3 DNA reads TGTGCCAGCAGGGAGCTCTACGAGCAGTACTTC.

The chain links TRBV2 to TRBJ1-5; D is uncertain. Germline V gene sequence: CDR1 SNHLY, CDR2 FYNNEI. V gave up 6 bases and J gave up 7 bases, with 13 bases separating them. The CDR3 is made up of 13 amino acids. In DNA, the CDR3 is TGTGCCAGCAGGGTGGAGGGTGGACAGCCCCAGCATTTT. Translation gives CASRVEGGQPQHF.

This chain uses TRBV5-1 with TRBJ1-6; 8 bases line up with TRBD1. V lost 4 bases to trimming and J lost 6 bases; unmatched junction nucleotides: 6. This CDR3 comprises 15 residues. The germline CDR1 and CDR2 sequences are SGHRS and YFSETQ. DNA for the CDR3: TGCGCCAGCAGCACGGACAGGGTGGGTAATTCACCCCTCCACTTT. Protein: CASSTDRVGNSPLHF.

The chain joins TRBV19 to TRBJ2-7; TRBD1 is a possible D gene (5 bases). CDR3 length: 15 amino acids. Germline V gene lookup returns CDR1 LNHDA and CDR2 SQIVND (reference sequence). V lost 0 bases to trimming and J lost 2 bases, with 11 bases between them. The CDR3 loop reads CASSIDWGDTYEQYF. The CDR3 nucleotides are TGTGCCAGTAGTATAGATTGGGGCGACACCTACGAGCAGTACTTC. The full variable domain, with the rest looked up from reference TRBV19 and TRBJ2-7, is DGGITQSPKYLFRKEGQNVTLSCEQNLNHDAMYWYRQDPGQGLRLIYYSQIVNDFQKGDIAEGYSVSREKKESFPLTVTSAQKNPTAFYLCASSIDWGDTYEQYFGPGTRLTVT.

The rearrangement links TRBV6-5 to TRBJ2-5, with 12 bases that match TRBD2. In germline, CDR1 is MNHEY, CDR2 SVGAGI. This CDR3 is 15 amino acids long. With 6 bases clipped from V and 2 bases from J, the junction kept 4 bases outside the gene matches. The CDR3 region has the DNA TGTGCCAGCAGGTGGGGACTAGCGGGTCAAGAGACCCAGTACTTC. Translated: CASRWGLAGQETQYF.

The chain is built from TRBV6-5 and TRBJ2-7, with D possibly being TRBD2 (5 bases). Trimming removed 7 bases from V and 9 bases from J, with 25 bases in between. Germline-derived CDR1 and CDR2 are MNHEY and SVGAGI. The CDR3 is 15 residues long. CDR3 region: CASTLDGVPRGGQYF. The DNA of the CDR3 is TGTGCCAGCACCCTGGACGGAGTCCCCCGCGGAGGGCAGTACTTC.

V and J are TRBV19 and TRBJ2-7, with 7 positions matching TRBD2. The length of the CDR3 is 13 residues. V trimming: 8 bases; J trimming: 3 bases; junction bases outside the gene matches: 7. CDR1 and CDR2 from the germline V gene are LNHDA and SQIVND (reference sequence). The CDR3 reads CASRGGGDYEQYF. The CDR3, as DNA: TGTGCCAGTCGCGGTGGGGGGGACTACGAGCAGTACTTC.

The chain is built from TRBV6-2 or TRBV6-3 and TRBJ1-2, with TRBD1 identical over 7 bases. The CDR3 is 13 residues long. Germline V gene sequence: CDR1 MNHEY, CDR2 SVGEGT. The J segment lost 4 bases and the V segment lost 7 bases, leaving 6 bases of the junction unmatched. CDR3 coding DNA: TGTGCCAGCACCCCGGGACAGACCTATGGCTACACCTTC. This sequence encodes CASTPGQTYGYTF.

This clone has only one observation. The J gene is TRBJ1-1, the V gene TRBV27, with 7 bases lining up with TRBD1. V gave up 8 bases and J gave up 6 bases; unmatched junction bases: 9. The CDR3 totals 13 residues. Germline lookup yields CDR1 MNHEY and CDR2 SMNVEV (reference sequence). CDR3 nucleotide sequence: TGTGCCAGCGTAGGGGGCGGTGGGTCTGAAGCTTTCTTT. Protein product: CASVGGGGSEAFF.